One T cell receptor beta chain is described in this entry. This entry belongs to a study of CD8 T cells in Susac syndrome. RNA was extracted with the RNeasy kit, and a quantity of about 0.45 to 1 ug was reverse transcribed using random hexamers. TCRdb passed the immunoSEQ multiplex PCR reads through MiXCR, listing each CDR3 protein once. The sample consists of 100,000 to 150,000 distinct CDR3 sequences, 80% to 95% of them appearing once. Trimming cost V 5 bases and J 5 bases, with 12 bases left between them. Germline loops: CDR1 PRHDT, CDR2 FYEKMQ (reference sequence). This CDR3 is 14 amino acids long.

The chain recombines TRBV13 with TRBJ2-2, with D possibly TRBD2 on 6 matching bases. The source of this sequence is a human donor with multiple sclerosis. The sequencing sample was made of CD8+ T cells from PBMCs. CDR3 bases: TGTGCCAGCAGCCCATGGGACTCTACCGGGGAGCTGTTTTTT. The encoded protein is CASSPWDSTGELFF.